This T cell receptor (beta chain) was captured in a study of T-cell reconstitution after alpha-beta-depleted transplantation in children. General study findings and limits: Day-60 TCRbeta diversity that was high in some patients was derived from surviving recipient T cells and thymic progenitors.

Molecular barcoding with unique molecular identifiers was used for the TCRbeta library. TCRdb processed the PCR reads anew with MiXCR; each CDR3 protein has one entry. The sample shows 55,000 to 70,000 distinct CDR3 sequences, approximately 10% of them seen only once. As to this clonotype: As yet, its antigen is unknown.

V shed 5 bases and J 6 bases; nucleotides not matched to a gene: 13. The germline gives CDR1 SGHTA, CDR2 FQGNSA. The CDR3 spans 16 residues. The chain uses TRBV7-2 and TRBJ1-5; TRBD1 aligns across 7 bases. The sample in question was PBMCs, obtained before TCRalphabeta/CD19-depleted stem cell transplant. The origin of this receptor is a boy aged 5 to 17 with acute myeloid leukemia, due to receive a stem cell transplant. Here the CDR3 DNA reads TGTGCCAGCAGCCCGATACAGGGGTCAGAGGTTCAGCCCCAGCATTTT. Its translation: CASSPIQGSEVQPQHF.